The 23 T cell receptor beta chains below all came from one sample that was sequenced in a study of beta chain features in type 1 diabetes. Study-wide results and limits: Type 1 diabetes patients had TCRB CDR3s that were shorter (moderately but significantly so) in all four CD4+ subsets.

All of the isolated RNA was reverse transcribed, so expressed TCRB transcripts were sequenced. Here immunoSEQ multiplex PCR was the method, and the copy in TCRdb shows in-frame clones only, minus some. The profile shows about 710,000 clones, 11% to 15% of them singletons. These TCRs are of unknown antigen specificity. Sequenced material: naive CD4+ T cells from blood. The receptor set was obtained from a man aged 18 to 30 with type 1 diabetes.

This sequence joins TRBV9 and TRBJ2-1; TRBD1 aligns across 8 bases. Germline V gene sequence: CDR1 SGDLS, CDR2 YYNGEE. V lost 4 bases, J lost 5 bases, and 8 bases stayed unmatched. CDR3 length: 15 amino acids. The CDR3 nucleotides read TGTGCCAGCAGCCTCCAGGGACAGGCGGACAATGAGCAGTTCTTC. It codes for CASSLQGQADNEQFF.

The chain recombines TRBV4-3 with TRBJ1-1, with D hard to call. From germline, CDR1 is LGHNA and CDR2 YSLEER. Trimming removed 4 bases at V and 1 base at J, with 10 bases between. CDR3 length: 14 residues. The CDR3 DNA follows: TGCGCCAGCAGCCTACTACAGTCGAACACTGAAGCTTTCTTT. Protein product: CASSLLQSNTEAFF.

As regards this clone: One end of the junction is discordant with germline, which a read error may explain. The chain joins TRBV18 to TRBJ1-2; D might be TRBD1 (5 bases). Germline-derived CDR1 and CDR2 are KGHSH and LQKENI. This CDR3 spans 13 amino acids. CDR3 in DNA: TGTGCCAGCTCACAGGGGTATAACGATGGCTACACCTTC. Encoded protein: CASSQGYNDGYTF. The whole variable domain, remainder taken from reference TRBV18 and TRBJ1-2, is NAGVMQNPRHLVRRRGQEARLRCSPMKGHSHVYWYRQLPEEGLKFMVYLQKENIIDESGMPKERFSAEFPKEGPSILRIQQVVRGDSAAYFCASSQGYNDGYTFGSGTRLTVV.

This clone has a handful of counts. The chain has TRBV10-3 and TRBJ2-5; TRBD1 might be the D (6 bases). The germline V gene encodes CDR1 ENHRY and CDR2 SYGVKD. The length of the CDR3 is 12 residues. Trimming cost V 6 bases and J 5 bases, with 10 bases left between them. The CDR3 region has the DNA TGTGCCATCAGATCAGGGGTGGAGACCCAGTACTTC. Protein sequence: CAIRSGVETQYF.

The CDR3 DNA follows: TGTGCCATCAGTGCCTCCCAGACAGGTACAAACATTCAGTACTTC. Its translation is CAISASQTGTNIQYF. The rearrangement joins TRBV10-3 to TRBJ2-4; D is perhaps TRBD1 (6 bases). Trimming cost V 4 bases and J 6 bases, with 16 bases left between them. Per the germline V gene, CDR1 is ENHRY and CDR2 is SYGVKD. The CDR3 runs to 15 residues.

This chain uses TRBV19 with TRBJ2-7; tentatively, D is TRBD1 or TRBD2 (6 bases each). This CDR3 has 15 residues. Trimming took 1 base from V and 3 from J, leaving 13 bases between them. Germline V gene lookup returns CDR1 LNHDA and CDR2 SQIVND (reference sequence). The CDR3 DNA reads as TGTGCCAGTAGTATAGTACGGGGGCGAAGCTACGAGCAGTACTTC. Encoded protein: CASSIVRGRSYEQYF. Together with reference TRBV19 and TRBJ2-7, the CDR3 gives the full variable domain: DGGITQSPKYLFRKEGQNVTLSCEQNLNHDAMYWYRQDPGQGLRLIYYSQIVNDFQKGDIAEGYSVSREKKESFPLTVTSAQKNPTAFYLCASSIVRGRSYEQYFGPGTRLTVT.

The chain employs TRBV18 and TRBJ2-7, with 10 bases lining up with TRBD2. The germline CDR1 and CDR2 sequences are KGHSH and LQKENI. Germline trimming cut 2 bases from V and 2 bases from J; bases unmatched to any gene: 3. The CDR3 totals 15 residues. CDR3 bases: TGTGCCAGCTCACCAGGGACTAGCGCCCCCTACGAGCAGTACTTC. Its translation is CASSPGTSAPYEQYF.

The rearrangement joins TRBV30 to TRBJ1-2; D unresolved. CDR1 is GTSNPN, CDR2 SVGIG, per germline (reference sequence). The germline V and J ends were trimmed by 0 bases and 1 base, with 24 bases remaining between them. CDR3 length: 19 amino acids. The CDR3 loop is CAWSVRRRTSPLYNYGYTF. The DNA of the CDR3 is TGTGCCTGGAGTGTAAGGAGGAGGACCTCCCCACTTTATAACTATGGCTACACCTTC.

This clone was seen more than once but under ten times. This chain connects TRBV7-2 to TRBJ1-4; D is unclear. Deletions cut 2 bases from V and 7 bases from J, with 14 bases between. This CDR3 spans 15 amino acids. Germline CDR1 reads SGHTA; CDR2 reads FQGNSA. The CDR3 DNA sequence: TGTGCCAGCAGCTTAATGAGGCAGGAGGGTGAAAAACTGTTTTTT. Translation: CASSLMRQEGEKLFF.

The gene calls are TRBV7-9 and TRBJ2-1; D uncertain. Germline V gene lookup returns CDR1 SEHNR and CDR2 FQNEAQ (reference sequence). The V and J ends lost 1 base and 0 bases respectively, with 10 bases between them. The CDR3 is 16 amino acids. CDR3 sequence reads: CASSLGTASSYNEQFF. CDR3 bases: TGTGCCAGCAGCTTAGGTACCGCCAGCTCCTACAATGAGCAGTTCTTC.

In this sample, this clone turned up a few times. The V and J genes are TRBV2 and TRBJ2-1; the match to TRBD1 covers 11 bases. The V gene's germline CDR1 is SNHLY and CDR2 FYNNEI. This CDR3 spans 13 amino acids. Germline trimming cut 11 bases from V and 3 bases from J; bases unmatched to any gene: 3. This chain's CDR3 is CAQGTGGYNEQFF. For the CDR3, the DNA is TGTGCCCAGGGGACAGGGGGCTACAATGAGCAGTTCTTC.

The chain uses TRBV4-2 and TRBJ2-1; TRBD2 agrees at 8 bases. This CDR3 contains 17 residues. The germline V gene has CDR1 LGHNA and CDR2 YNFKEQ. V was clipped by 4 bases and J by 2 bases; unmatched bases: 10. In nucleotides, the CDR3 is TGTGCCAGCAGCCCCGGCCAAACTAGCGGTGCCTACAATGAGCAGTTCTTC. Translating it yields CASSPGQTSGAYNEQFF.

A word on this clone: A junction end diverges from the germline sequence, so it may reflect a read error. This chain links TRBV7-7 with TRBJ2-1; D tentatively fits TRBD1 or TRBD2 (5 bases each). Germline CDR1 and CDR2: SSHAT and FNYEAQ (reference sequence). This CDR3 spans 15 amino acids. DNA of the CDR3: TGTGCTAGCAGCCCGGGGACCTCAGCTTACAATGAGCAGTTCTTC. Protein: CASSPGTSAYNEQFF.

The chain uses TRBV7-3 and TRBJ2-6; possible D gene TRBD1, 6 bases. This CDR3 spans 14 amino acids. The germline V and J ends were trimmed by 1 base and 9 bases, with 10 bases remaining between them. Germline CDR1 and CDR2: SGHTA and FQGTGA. CDR3 nucleotides: TGTGCCAGCAGCTTAAGGGCGGACAGCAACGTCCTGACTTTC. It yields the protein CASSLRADSNVLTF.

A few counts support this clone. The chain recombines TRBV14 with TRBJ2-3; no definite D call. V lost 3 bases, J lost 6 bases, and 7 bases lay in between. CDR1 and CDR2 from the germline V gene are SGHDN and FVKESK. The CDR3 consists of 12 residues. The CDR3 is CASSQSGDTQYF. The CDR3 DNA reads TGTGCCAGCAGCCAGTCTGGGGATACGCAGTATTTT.

This clone came up a few times. This sequence joins TRBV7-9 and TRBJ2-7; 8 bases match TRBD1. There are 13 residues in the CDR3. J gave up 6 bases and V 3 bases, and 4 bases lay outside the gene matches. Germline-derived CDR1 and CDR2 are SEHNR and FQNEAQ (reference sequence). The CDR3 reads CASSFQGAVEQYF. Here the CDR3 DNA reads TGTGCCAGCAGCTTCCAGGGGGCCGTCGAGCAGTACTTC.

This clone was detected once. The chain uses TRBV6-5 and TRBJ2-1, with TRBD2 matching 7 bases. CDR3 size: 15 residues. V lost 6 bases to trimming and J lost 7 bases; unmatched junction nucleotides: 12. CDR1 and CDR2 from the germline V gene are MNHEY and SVGAGI. CDR3 DNA sequence: TGTGCCAGCAGGGCAGCGGGGAAACTTTCGAATGAGCAGTTCTTC. Protein: CASRAAGKLSNEQFF.

This clone was seen a few times. The chain joins TRBV18 to TRBJ2-6; 7 bases are shared with TRBD1. Trimming at V came to 8 bases and at J to 4 bases, leaving 5 bases not matched to a gene. CDR1 is KGHSH, CDR2 LQKENI, per germline. This CDR3 region has 14 residues. The DNA for the CDR3 is TGTGCCAGCCTTGACAGGGCGGGGGCCAACGTCCTGACTTTC. As protein: CASLDRAGANVLTF.

The rearrangement uses TRBV6-6 and TRBJ2-3, with D tentatively TRBD2 (6 bases). From germline, CDR1 is MNHNY and CDR2 SVGAGI (reference sequence). The CDR3 covers 15 residues. V was trimmed by 4 bases and J by 1 base, leaving 12 bases between them. The CDR3 region is CASSWNGRGTDTQYF. The CDR3 DNA sequence: TGTGCCAGCAGTTGGAACGGGAGAGGCACAGATACGCAGTATTTT.

This clone was observed a few times. The chain combines TRBV29-1 with TRBJ2-2, with D tentatively TRBD2 (6 bases). CDR3 length: 16 amino acids. Germline loops: CDR1 SQVTM, CDR2 ANQGSEA. Trimming removed 7 bases from V and 3 bases from J, with 21 bases in between. The CDR3 sequence is CSAHGGWRGDTGELFF. CDR3 nucleotide sequence: TGCAGCGCCCATGGGGGGTGGAGGGGTGACACCGGGGAGCTGTTTTTT.

This clone was recorded a few times. The junction does not match germline at one end; this may be a read error. Other nucleotide sequences from this sample produce the same CDR3. CDR3 region: CASSLGQGSYNEQFF. CDR3 DNA: TGTGCTAGCAGCCTGGGACAGGGGTCCTACAATGAGCAGTTCTTC. The V gene is TRBV7-7, the J gene TRBJ2-1; 10 nucleotides line up with TRBD1. CDR3 length: 15 amino acids. Germline assignment: CDR1 SSHAT and CDR2 FNYEAQ (reference sequence).

V gene TRBV18 combines with J gene TRBJ1-3; 8 bases are a match to TRBD1. The CDR3 is 14 amino acids. Looked up from germline, CDR1 is KGHSH and CDR2 is LQKENI. V dropped 4 bases and J dropped 3; count of bases not matched to a gene: 2. The DNA for the CDR3 is TGTGCCAGCTCACAGGGACAGGATGGAAACACCATATATTTT. Translation: CASSQGQDGNTIYF.

This clone turned up a few times. V gene TRBV7-9 combines with J gene TRBJ1-6, with D perhaps TRBD1 (6 bases). The CDR3 contains 14 residues. From germline, CDR1 is SEHNR and CDR2 FQNEAQ (reference sequence). The V gene lost 7 bases and the J gene lost 8 bases, with 15 bases spanning the gap. CDR3 nucleotide sequence: TGTGCCAGCACCTTCGGACACAGGGATTCACCCCTCCACTTT. As protein: CASTFGHRDSPLHF.